This passage covers 28 T cell receptor beta chains from one sample sequenced in a study of T cell responses to AZD1222 COVID-19 vaccine. Produced via immunoSEQ multiplex PCR; TCRdb's table is partial and in-frame only. Here the sample spans some 190,000 clones, 85% to 95% being singletons. The source material was peripheral blood, sampled 28 days after the second AZD1222 dose. These receptors all stem from an adult who received the AZD1222 COVID-19 vaccine.

The CDR3 region has the DNA TGTGCCAGCAGGTTTAATGAAAAACTGTTTTTT. Translation gives CASRFNEKLFF. The chain is built from TRBV27 and TRBJ1-4; unclear D gene. V was clipped by 6 bases and J by 4 bases, with 3 bases between them. The CDR3 sequence is 11 residues long. The V gene's germline CDR1 is MNHEY and CDR2 SMNVEV (reference sequence).

The chain uses TRBV6-6 and TRBJ1-1; 8 bases line up with TRBD1. This CDR3 contains 15 residues. Trimming took 0 bases from V and 1 from J; bases not matched to a gene: 1. Per germline, CDR1 MNHNY and CDR2 SVGAGI (reference sequence). This CDR3 is CASSYSGQENTEAFF. Written as DNA, the CDR3 is TGTGCCAGCAGTTACTCGGGACAGGAGAACACTGAAGCTTTCTTT.

This clone was seen once. V and J are TRBV11-3 and TRBJ2-1; D gene uncertain. Germline V gene data show CDR1 as SGHNT and CDR2 as YENEEA. This CDR3 contains 12 residues. The germline V and J ends were trimmed by 3 bases and 10 bases, with 10 bases remaining between them. The CDR3 DNA follows: TGTGCCAGCAGCTTTGGCGGCAGAGAGCAGTTCTTC. Translating gives CASSFGGREQFF.

CDR3: CASSNAGGITDTQYF. As DNA, the CDR3 is TGCGCCAGCAGTAATGCGGGGGGTATCACAGATACGCAGTATTTT. This chain links TRBV5-1 with TRBJ2-3, with 8 bases fitting TRBD2. The CDR3 is 15 amino acids. The V gene end was trimmed by 5 bases and the J gene end by 2 bases; junction bases not matched to a gene: 7. The V gene's germline CDR1 is SGHRS and CDR2 YFSETQ.

The chain couples TRBV25-1 to TRBJ2-2, with D tentatively TRBD1 (5 bases). Trimming stripped 5 bases from V and 3 bases from J, with 7 bases between. CDR1 and CDR2 from the germline V gene are MGHDK and SYGVNS. The CDR3 length is 13 residues. This CDR3 is CASSPRDTGELFF. CDR3 DNA: TGTGCCAGCAGTCCCAGGGACACCGGGGAGCTGTTTTTT. The full variable domain, rest sourced from reference TRBV25-1 and TRBJ2-2, is EADIYQTPRYLVIGTGKKITLECSQTMGHDKMYWYQQDPGMELHLIHYSYGVNSTEKGDLSSESTVSRIRTEHFPLTLESARPSHTSQYLCASSPRDTGELFFGEGSRLTVL.

The V call is TRBV4-1, the J call TRBJ2-7, with D perhaps TRBD2 (5 bases). Trimming shortened V by 3 bases and J by 3 bases, and 6 bases separated the two germline ends. This CDR3 contains 12 residues. Germline-derived CDR1 and CDR2 are MGHRA and YSYEKL. Here the CDR3 reads CASSQDFYEQYF. CDR3 nucleotide sequence: TGCGCCAGCAGCCAGGACTTCTACGAGCAGTACTTC.

This sequence joins TRBV5-4 and TRBJ2-3; D may correspond to TRBD1 or TRBD2 (7 bases each). Germline loops: CDR1 SGHNT, CDR2 YYREEE (reference sequence). The V end was cut by 4 bases, the J end by 2 bases, with 17 bases between. The CDR3 sequence is 16 residues long. The CDR3 coding sequence is TGTGCCAGCAGCCCGGGGAGGGGGCGTATCACAGATACGCAGTATTTT. This codes for CASSPGRGRITDTQYF. Combining the CDR3 with reference TRBV5-4 and TRBJ2-3 gives the whole variable domain ETGVTQSPTHLIKTRGQQVTLRCSSQSGHNTVSWYQQALGQGPQFIFQYYREEENGRGNFPPRFSGLQFPNYSSELNVNALELDDSALYLCASSPGRGRITDTQYFGPGTRLTVL.

CDR3 coding DNA: TGTGCCAGCAGCGGACAGCCGAACACTGAAGCTTTCTTT. Encoded protein: CASSGQPNTEAFF. The chain is built from TRBV6-2 or TRBV6-3 and TRBJ1-1, with D possibly TRBD1 on 6 matching bases. This CDR3 has 13 amino acids. V was cut by 6 bases and J by 1 base, with 9 bases left in between. The germline gives CDR1 MNHEY, CDR2 SVGEGT.

This clone was seen a few times. The rearrangement links TRBV7-2 to TRBJ2-5; D not resolved. V lost 6 bases and J 1 base, leaving 12 bases between the germline ends. CDR1 and CDR2 (germline): SGHTA, FQGNSA. The CDR3 spans 14 residues. The CDR3 loop reads CASSRPGPQETQYF. DNA for the CDR3: TGTGCCAGCAGTCGGCCGGGCCCCCAAGAGACCCAGTACTTC.

This chain links TRBV6-1 with TRBJ2-7; D might be TRBD1 (6 bases). Germline assignment: CDR1 MNHNS and CDR2 SASEGT. V was cut by 2 bases and J by 0 bases, with 14 bases left in between. The CDR3 is made up of 16 amino acids. CDR3 in amino acids: CASSEFWDTASYEQYF. The CDR3 DNA reads TGTGCCAGCAGTGAATTCTGGGACACCGCCTCCTACGAGCAGTACTTC.

The V gene is TRBV7-2, the J gene TRBJ2-2; a weak D match, TRBD1 (6 bases). This CDR3 spans 14 amino acids. The germline V and J ends were trimmed by 10 bases and 1 base, with 13 bases remaining between them. Germline-derived CDR1 and CDR2 are SGHTA and FQGNSA. CDR3 sequence: CATTQGGNTGELFF. Here the CDR3 DNA reads TGTGCCACCACCCAAGGGGGGAACACCGGGGAGCTGTTTTTT.

The rearrangement links TRBV10-2 to TRBJ1-1; D is ambiguous. This CDR3 has 16 residues. The V gene lost 4 bases and the J gene lost 3 bases, with 18 bases spanning the gap. CDR1 is WSHSY and CDR2 is SAAADI in the germline V gene. This CDR3 reads CASSGGSGTRYTEAFF. The CDR3, as DNA: TGCGCCAGCAGTGGGGGTTCTGGCACCCGATACACTGAAGCTTTCTTT.

V is TRBV11-2 and J is TRBJ2-7, with TRBD2 matching 7 bases. V was pared by 3 bases and J by 3 bases, with 5 bases of the junction left unmatched. The length of the CDR3 is 14 residues. Germline V gene sequence: CDR1 SGHAT, CDR2 FQNNGV. CDR3: CASSFYSGFYEQYF. CDR3 in DNA: TGTGCCAGCAGCTTTTATAGCGGGTTCTACGAGCAGTACTTC.

For the CDR3, the DNA is TGTGCCAGCAGCCCAAACCTAGGTAGCGGGAGTGAAAATACGCAGTATTTT. Its protein is CASSPNLGSGSENTQYF. The chain joins TRBV28 to TRBJ2-3; 9 bases line up with TRBD2. The CDR3 spans 17 residues. Germline CDR1 reads MDHEN; CDR2 reads SYDVKM. V shed 6 bases and J 7 bases; nucleotides not matched to a gene: 17.

The chain links TRBV28 to TRBJ2-7; 11 bases match TRBD2. CDR3 length: 15 residues. V lost 5 bases and J lost 3; bases outside the gene matches: 6. CDR1 is MDHEN and CDR2 is SYDVKM in the germline V gene. The CDR3: CASSTYSGRGYEQYF. Here the CDR3 DNA reads TGTGCCAGCAGTACTTATAGCGGGAGGGGCTACGAGCAGTACTTC.

CDR3: CASSLDRGIGEQFF. The CDR3 bases are TGTGCCAGCAGCTTAGATCGAGGCATCGGTGAGCAGTTCTTC. This chain uses TRBV11-2 with TRBJ2-1; no reliable D call. Per germline, CDR1 SGHAT and CDR2 FQNNGV. Trimming left V 0 bases short and J 9 bases short, with 12 bases between. The CDR3 consists of 14 residues. The full variable domain, completed using reference TRBV11-2 and TRBJ2-1, is EAGVAQSPRYKIIEKRQSVAFWCNPISGHATLYWYQQILGQGPKLLIQFQNNGVVDDSQLPKDRFSAERLKGVDSTLKIQPAKLEDSAVYLCASSLDRGIGEQFFGPGTRLTVL.

The chain couples TRBV5-4 to TRBJ2-7; 9 nucleotides match TRBD2. The CDR3 totals 15 residues. Looked up from germline, CDR1 is SGHNT and CDR2 is YYREEE (reference sequence). V gave up 4 bases and J gave up 4 bases; unmatched junction bases: 9. The CDR3 protein is CASSHPGLASYEQYF. DNA for the CDR3: TGTGCCAGCAGCCACCCGGGACTAGCATCGTACGAGCAGTACTTC.

CDR3 DNA sequence: TGTGCCAGCAGCCAAGATTGGCTAGCGGGAGGGCGTAGTGAGCAGTTCTTC. Amino acid sequence: CASSQDWLAGGRSEQFF. The rearrangement uses TRBV3-1 (or the pseudogene TRBV3-2) and TRBJ2-1; TRBD2 agrees at 12 bases. Trimming took 0 bases from V and 9 from J; bases not matched to a gene: 9. This CDR3 is built from 17 residues. CDR1 LGHDT and CDR2 YNNKEL come from the germline V gene (reference sequence).

This chain joins TRBV27 and TRBJ2-7; TRBD2 might be the D (6 bases). CDR3 length: 14 residues. The V and J ends lost 0 bases and 3 bases respectively, with 9 bases between them. Germline lookup yields CDR1 MNHEY and CDR2 SMNVEV (reference sequence). The CDR3 protein is CASSLSGGIYEQYF. In DNA form, the CDR3 reads TGTGCCAGCAGTTTATCTGGGGGGATCTACGAGCAGTACTTC.

The sample holds one count of this clone. This sequence joins TRBV7-2 and TRBJ1-2; possibly TRBD1 for D (6 bases). Between the trimmed V and J ends, which lost 5 bases and 4 bases, there was a span of 17 bases. This CDR3 contains 15 residues. The germline gives CDR1 SGHTA, CDR2 FQGNSA. CDR3 coding DNA: TGTGCCAGCAGCCCAACGGGTCGCAGGGGCTATGGCTACACCTTC. It codes for CASSPTGRRGYGYTF.

J is TRBJ1-3 and V is TRBV28; a possible D gene is TRBD1 (6 bases). CDR3 length equals 16 residues. Germline V gives CDR1 MDHEN, CDR2 SYDVKM. With 1 base removed from V and 0 bases from J, the gap between germline ends came to 10 bases. CDR3 bases: TGTGCCAGCAGTTTATTTAACAGGGCCTCTGGAAACACCATATATTTT. Amino acids: CASSLFNRASGNTIYF.

The V gene is TRBV19, the J gene TRBJ2-2; D not certain. With 8 bases removed from V and 0 bases from J, the gap between germline ends came to 13 bases. This CDR3 has 15 amino acids. CDR1 and CDR2 (germline): LNHDA, SQIVND (reference sequence). The CDR3 bases are TGTGCCAGTGGGGTTTGGCCCTCGAACACCGGGGAGCTGTTTTTT. Protein product: CASGVWPSNTGELFF.

This chain joins TRBV19 and TRBJ2-5, with 10 bases matching TRBD1. Germline V lookup: CDR1 LNHDA, CDR2 SQIVND (reference sequence). J was trimmed by 6 bases and V by 5 bases; bases with no gene match: 3. The CDR3 totals 13 residues. The CDR3 DNA sequence: TGTGCCAGTAGTCTGGGACAGGGGCAGACCCAGTACTTC. It is translated as CASSLGQGQTQYF.

The genes are TRBV12-3 or TRBV12-4 and TRBJ1-5, with a possible D match to TRBD1 (5 bases). The CDR3 extends over 12 amino acids. The V and J ends lost 6 bases and 7 bases respectively, with 10 bases between them. CDR3 coding DNA: TGTGCCAGCAGCCAAGGGGAACAGCCCCAGCATTTT. It specifies CASSQGEQPQHF.

The chain employs TRBV5-1 and TRBJ2-5, with D possibly TRBD2 on 5 matching bases. V shed 4 bases and J shed 0 bases, with 13 bases lying between them. Germline V gene data show CDR1 as SGHRS and CDR2 as YFSETQ. The CDR3 loop spans 15 amino acids. CDR3 DNA sequence: TGCGCCAGCAGCCCGATTTGGGAGTACCAAGAGACCCAGTACTTC. Translating gives CASSPIWEYQETQYF.

This clone showed up many times. This sequence joins TRBV2 and TRBJ2-3; 15 bases are shared with TRBD2. CDR1 is SNHLY and CDR2 is FYNNEI in the germline V gene. V lost 6 bases to trimming and J lost 6 bases; unmatched junction nucleotides: 1. The CDR3 is made up of 14 amino acids. The CDR3 sequence is CASSGLAGGDTQYF. Written as DNA, the CDR3 is TGTGCCAGCAGCGGACTAGCGGGAGGGGATACGCAGTATTTT. Full variable domain (missing parts from reference TRBV2 and TRBJ2-3): EPEVTQTPSHQVTQMGQEVILRCVPISNHLYFYWYRQILGQKVEFLVSFYNNEISEKSEIFDDQFSVERPDGSNFTLKIRSTKLEDSAMYFCASSGLAGGDTQYFGPGTRLTVL.

The V gene is TRBV28, the J gene TRBJ1-2; 9 positions match TRBD1. Looked up from germline, CDR1 is MDHEN and CDR2 is SYDVKM. V shed 3 bases, J shed 8 bases, and the junction held 7 bases outside the gene matches. This CDR3 is built from 14 residues. CDR3 region: CASSFRTGGYGYTF. CDR3 DNA sequence: TGTGCCAGCAGTTTTCGAACAGGGGGCTACGGCTACACCTTC.

The gene calls are TRBV9 and TRBJ1-1; TRBD1 is a possible D gene (5 bases). The CDR3 covers 15 residues. The V gene lost 3 bases and the J gene lost 2 bases, with 14 bases spanning the gap. Germline V CDR1 and CDR2: SGDLS, YYNGEE. The CDR3 DNA reads TGTGCCAGCAGCGAGTGGGGGTCAGGAAACACTGAAGCTTTCTTT. Amino acid sequence: CASSEWGSGNTEAFF.